The 23 T cell receptor beta chains presented below share a single source sample, sequenced in a study of T-cell reconstitution after alpha-beta-depleted transplantation in children. Unique molecular identifiers were incorporated during preparation of the TCRbeta library. TCRdb used MiXCR to reprocess the PCR reads, holding one entry per CDR3 protein. In the table there are about 110,000 distinct CDR3 sequences, approximately 6.9% of which are singletons. The source was PBMCs, mostly from graft donor cells, collected 360 days after TCRalphabeta/CD19-depleted stem cell transplant. These receptors came from a male patient aged 2-9 years who had a stem cell transplant for acute lymphoblastic leukemia, so the T cells may come from the graft donor.

This clonotype was detected many times. CDR3 residues: CASSTGAARAETQYF. The CDR3 DNA reads TGCGCCAGCAGCACCGGGGCGGCTAGAGCAGAGACCCAGTACTTC. The genes are TRBV5-1 and TRBJ2-5, with D perhaps given as TRBD1 or TRBD2 (5 bases each). The CDR3 runs 15 residues. CDR1 and CDR2 (germline): SGHRS, YFSETQ. V was pared by 4 bases and J by 4 bases, with 17 bases between. Drawing the rest from reference TRBV5-1 and TRBJ2-5, the complete variable domain is KAGVTQTPRYLIKTRGQQVTLSCSPISGHRSVSWYQQTPGQGLQFLFEYFSETQRNKGNFPGRFSGRQFSNSRSEMNVSTLELGDSALYLCASSTGAARAETQYFGPGTRLLVL.

The table lists this clonotype with many counts. The chain uses TRBV5-1 and TRBJ1-2; TRBD1 agrees at 8 bases. The V and J ends lost 5 bases and 8 bases, in that order; junction bases with no gene match: 14. Germline-derived CDR1 and CDR2 are SGHRS and YFSETQ. The CDR3 is 15 residues long. CDR3 nucleotide sequence: TGCGCCAGCAGTAATCGACAGGGGCGACCAGAAGGCTACACCTTC. Residues: CASSNRQGRPEGYTF.

This clonotype was counted a few times. V gene TRBV11-2 combines with J gene TRBJ1-2; a possible D gene is TRBD1 (6 bases). There are 14 residues in the CDR3. Per the germline V gene, CDR1 is SGHAT and CDR2 is FQNNGV. The V end was cut by 5 bases, the J end by 2 bases, with 12 bases between. DNA for the CDR3: TGTGCCAGCAGCCTCTCCGGGACAAACTATGGCTACACCTTC. Amino acids: CASSLSGTNYGYTF.

This clonotype occurred a few times. In nucleotides, the CDR3 is TGTGCCAGCGGGGGGACGAAAGCAGATACGCAGTATTTT. Protein: CASGGTKADTQYF. The V and J genes are TRBV7-2 and TRBJ2-3; D perhaps matches TRBD2 (6 bases). The length of the CDR3 is 13 residues. CDR1 is SGHTA and CDR2 is FQGNSA in the germline V gene. V lost 8 bases and J lost 4, with 13 bases in between.

The rearrangement joins TRBV20-1 to TRBJ1-2; no clear D. The CDR3 is 11 amino acids. Germline loops: CDR1 DFQATT, CDR2 SNEGSKA (reference sequence). V lost 2 bases and J 4 bases, leaving 5 bases between the germline ends. The CDR3 bases are TGCAGTGCTAGATTAGGCTATGGCTACACCTTC. Protein product: CSARLGYGYTF.

In this sample, this clonotype turned up a few times. The rearrangement links TRBV9 to TRBJ1-5; 9 bases agree with TRBD1. CDR1 is SGDLS and CDR2 is YYNGEE in the germline V gene. The CDR3 has 13 amino acids. J was trimmed by 8 bases and V by 1 base; bases with no gene match: 1. The CDR3 nucleotides are TGTGCCAGCAGCGTACGGGACAGGGAGCCCCAGCATTTT. Translation: CASSVRDREPQHF.

There are many counts of this clonotype. The chain joins TRBV4-3 to TRBJ2-7; tentative D call: TRBD1 (7 bases). The CDR3 has 16 amino acids. Germline V gene lookup returns CDR1 LGHNA and CDR2 YSLEER. Trimming left V 0 bases short and J 0 bases short, with 12 bases between. The CDR3 reads CASSQDNRGLSYEQYF. CDR3 nucleotides: TGCGCCAGCAGCCAAGATAACAGGGGACTCTCCTACGAGCAGTACTTC.

This clonotype was picked up many times. The chain uses TRBV6-5 and TRBJ1-2, with D possibly matching TRBD1 (6 bases). Trimming left V 0 bases short and J 5 bases short, with 13 bases between. CDR3 size: 15 residues. The germline CDR1 and CDR2 sequences are MNHEY and SVGAGI. The DNA for the CDR3 is TGTGCCAGCAGTTACTCGATCAGGGGCGCGTATGGCTACACCTTC. It translates to CASSYSIRGAYGYTF.

The genes are TRBV28 and TRBJ2-5; D perhaps matches TRBD1 (5 bases). The CDR3 has 15 residues. Germline V gives CDR1 MDHEN, CDR2 SYDVKM. V lost 1 base, J lost 1 base, and 10 bases lay in between. CDR3 in DNA: TGTGCCAGCAGTTTATCCATGACAGTCCAAGAGACCCAGTACTTC. This gives the protein CASSLSMTVQETQYF. Full variable domain (outside the CDR3, taken from reference TRBV28 and TRBJ2-5): DVKVTQSSRYLVKRTGEKVFLECVQDMDHENMFWYRQDPGLGLRLIYFSYDVKMKEKGDIPEGYSVSREKKERFSLILESASTNQTSMYLCASSLSMTVQETQYFGPGTRLLVL.

The chain couples TRBV6-5 to TRBJ2-5; TRBD2 agrees at 11 bases. The CDR3 is made up of 17 amino acids. The ends lost 2 bases at V and 1 base at J; junction bases unmatched: 6. Germline V CDR1 and CDR2: MNHEY, SVGAGI. The CDR3 region is CASSYGLAGGSQETQYF. CDR3 coding DNA: TGTGCCAGCAGTTACGGGCTAGCGGGGGGTTCCCAAGAGACCCAGTACTTC.

This clonotype has ten or more counts. The chain employs TRBV7-9 and TRBJ2-2; 7 positions agree with TRBD2. This CDR3 is built from 17 residues. In germline, CDR1 is SEHNR, CDR2 FQNEAQ (reference sequence). V trimming: 4 bases; J trimming: 0 bases; junction bases outside the gene matches: 8. The CDR3 is CASSSGLTFANTGELFF. Here the CDR3 DNA reads TGTGCCAGCAGCTCGGGACTAACTTTCGCGAACACCGGGGAGCTGTTTTTT.

In nucleotides, the CDR3 is TGTGCCTGGAGGTATCGGAACACTGAAGCTTTCTTT. As protein: CAWRYRNTEAFF. The chain joins TRBV30 to TRBJ1-1, with D hard to call. CDR1 is GTSNPN, CDR2 SVGIG, per germline (reference sequence). V lost 3 bases, J lost 1 base, and 6 bases lay in between. The CDR3 runs to 12 residues.

This clonotype has a handful of counts. This sequence joins TRBV6-5 and TRBJ1-2, with TRBD1 matching 9 bases. The CDR3 runs to 13 residues. The germline gives CDR1 MNHEY, CDR2 SVGAGI. V lost 6 bases and J lost 4; bases outside the gene matches: 3. The chain's CDR3 is CASSPDRGYGYTF. The CDR3 DNA is TGTGCCAGCAGCCCGGACAGGGGCTATGGCTACACCTTC.

There are many counts of this clonotype. V is TRBV13 and J is TRBJ1-3; 10 positions agree with TRBD1. The germline gives CDR1 PRHDT, CDR2 FYEKMQ (reference sequence). The V gene end was trimmed by 3 bases and the J gene end by 4 bases; junction bases not matched to a gene: 3. CDR3 length: 15 amino acids. Here the CDR3 reads CASSFGTGDGNTIYF. CDR3 nucleotides: TGTGCCAGCAGCTTCGGGACAGGGGACGGAAACACCATATATTTT.

This clonotype was picked up many times. The chain uses TRBV13 and TRBJ2-5, with 8 bases identical to TRBD2. The CDR3 totals 16 residues. Per the germline V gene, CDR1 is PRHDT and CDR2 is FYEKMQ (reference sequence). V was pared by 2 bases and J by 5 bases, with 10 bases of the junction left unmatched. CDR3 DNA sequence: TGTGCCAGCAGCTTAAGAGGCGGGAGGCTGTGGGAGACCCAGTACTTC. This gives the protein CASSLRGGRLWETQYF. Full variable domain (rest looked up from reference TRBV13 and TRBJ2-5): AAGVIQSPRHLIKEKRETATLKCYPIPRHDTVYWYQQGPGQDPQFLISFYEKMQSDKGSIPDRFSAQQFSDYHSELNMSSLELGDSALYFCASSLRGGRLWETQYFGPGTRLLVL.

This clonotype has a handful of counts. CDR3 in amino acids: CASSQVPGQVAYEQYF. CDR3 nucleotide sequence: TGTGCCAGCAGCCAAGTCCCGGGACAGGTGGCCTACGAGCAGTACTTC. The chain couples TRBV4-2 to TRBJ2-7; 8 bases agree with TRBD1. The germline V gene encodes CDR1 LGHNA and CDR2 YNFKEQ. The junction had 7 bases not matched to a gene; V was cut back by 1 base and J by 2 bases. The CDR3 extends over 16 amino acids.

Regarding this clonotype: Given a much more abundant clone one base away, this may be a read error. This chain connects TRBV4-3 to TRBJ2-7; 7 bases are shared with TRBD2. Germline CDR1 LGHNA, CDR2 YSLEER. The CDR3 runs 15 residues. CDR3: CASSQAPSGDYERYF. DNA for the CDR3: TGCGCCAGCAGCCAAGCGCCTAGCGGCGACTACGAGCGGTACTTC.

In this sample, this clonotype turned up many times. The rearrangement joins TRBV12-3 or TRBV12-4 to TRBJ1-2; no firm D call. The CDR3 covers 14 residues. V gave up 5 bases and J gave up 6 bases, with 16 bases separating them. This chain's CDR3 is CASSPSLLQHGYTF. CDR3 in DNA: TGTGCCAGCAGTCCTTCCCTACTGCAGCATGGCTACACCTTC.

This rearrangement joins TRBV7-7 to TRBJ2-7; 8 bases align to TRBD2. The ends lost 5 bases at V and 0 bases at J; junction bases unmatched: 3. Germline-derived CDR1 and CDR2 are SSHAT and FNYEAQ (reference sequence). This CDR3 is 14 amino acids long. The CDR3 nucleotides are TGTGCCAGCAGCCCGGGGGGGCTCTCCTACGAGCAGTACTTC. It specifies CASSPGGLSYEQYF.

The chain links TRBV27 to TRBJ1-2; D may be TRBD1 (5 bases). With 5 bases removed from V and 8 bases from J, the gap between germline ends came to 15 bases. The CDR3 covers 13 residues. CDR1 is MNHEY and CDR2 is SMNVEV in the germline V gene (reference sequence). The CDR3 here is CASSRGPLRGYTF. The CDR3 coding sequence is TGTGCCAGCAGTCGGGGCCCGCTCAGGGGCTACACCTTC.

In its sample, this clonotype was seen a few times. The genes are TRBV19 and TRBJ1-3; tentatively, D is TRBD1 (5 bases). Trimming removed 6 bases at V and 4 bases at J, with 10 bases between. The germline gives CDR1 LNHDA, CDR2 SQIVND (reference sequence). The CDR3 is 13 amino acids. This chain's CDR3 is CASSRDVGNTIYF. The CDR3 region has the DNA TGTGCCAGTAGCCGGGACGTCGGAAACACCATATATTTT.

This clonotype was detected many times. The chain has TRBV20-1 and TRBJ2-1; D remains ambiguous. CDR1 and CDR2 (germline): DFQATT, SNEGSKA (reference sequence). The V and J ends lost 0 bases and 9 bases respectively, with 12 bases between them. This CDR3 is built from 13 residues. CDR3 residues: CSARDLAAVEQFF. The CDR3 DNA sequence: TGCAGTGCTAGAGATCTCGCGGCAGTTGAGCAGTTCTTC.

This clonotype was counted at least ten times. This sequence joins TRBV28 and TRBJ2-2, with 12 bases lining up with TRBD1. The junction had 1 base not matched to a gene; V was cut back by 6 bases and J by 5 bases. The CDR3 is 14 residues long. Germline values: CDR1 MDHEN, CDR2 SYDVKM. The CDR3, as DNA: TGTGCCAGCAGGGGACAGGGGGCAACCGGGGAGCTGTTTTTT. It specifies CASRGQGATGELFF.